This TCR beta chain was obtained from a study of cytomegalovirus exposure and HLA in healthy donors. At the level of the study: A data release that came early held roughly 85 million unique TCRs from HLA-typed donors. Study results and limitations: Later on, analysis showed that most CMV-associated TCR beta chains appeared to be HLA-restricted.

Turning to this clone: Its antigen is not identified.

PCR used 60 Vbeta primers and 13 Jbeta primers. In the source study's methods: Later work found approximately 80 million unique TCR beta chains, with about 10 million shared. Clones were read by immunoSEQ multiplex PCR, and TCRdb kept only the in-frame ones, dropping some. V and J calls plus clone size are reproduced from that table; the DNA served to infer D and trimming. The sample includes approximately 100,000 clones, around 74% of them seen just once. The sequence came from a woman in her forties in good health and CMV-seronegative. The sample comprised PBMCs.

The CDR3 spells CASSARLAENEQFF. The CDR3 DNA follows: TGTGCCAGCAGTGCTCGGCTAGCTGAGAATGAGCAGTTCTTC. This chain joins TRBV6-1 and TRBJ2-1; D might be TRBD2 (5 bases). The CDR3 spans 14 residues. V was pared by 4 bases and J by 7 bases, with 14 bases between. Germline CDR1 is MNHNS and CDR2 is SASEGT.